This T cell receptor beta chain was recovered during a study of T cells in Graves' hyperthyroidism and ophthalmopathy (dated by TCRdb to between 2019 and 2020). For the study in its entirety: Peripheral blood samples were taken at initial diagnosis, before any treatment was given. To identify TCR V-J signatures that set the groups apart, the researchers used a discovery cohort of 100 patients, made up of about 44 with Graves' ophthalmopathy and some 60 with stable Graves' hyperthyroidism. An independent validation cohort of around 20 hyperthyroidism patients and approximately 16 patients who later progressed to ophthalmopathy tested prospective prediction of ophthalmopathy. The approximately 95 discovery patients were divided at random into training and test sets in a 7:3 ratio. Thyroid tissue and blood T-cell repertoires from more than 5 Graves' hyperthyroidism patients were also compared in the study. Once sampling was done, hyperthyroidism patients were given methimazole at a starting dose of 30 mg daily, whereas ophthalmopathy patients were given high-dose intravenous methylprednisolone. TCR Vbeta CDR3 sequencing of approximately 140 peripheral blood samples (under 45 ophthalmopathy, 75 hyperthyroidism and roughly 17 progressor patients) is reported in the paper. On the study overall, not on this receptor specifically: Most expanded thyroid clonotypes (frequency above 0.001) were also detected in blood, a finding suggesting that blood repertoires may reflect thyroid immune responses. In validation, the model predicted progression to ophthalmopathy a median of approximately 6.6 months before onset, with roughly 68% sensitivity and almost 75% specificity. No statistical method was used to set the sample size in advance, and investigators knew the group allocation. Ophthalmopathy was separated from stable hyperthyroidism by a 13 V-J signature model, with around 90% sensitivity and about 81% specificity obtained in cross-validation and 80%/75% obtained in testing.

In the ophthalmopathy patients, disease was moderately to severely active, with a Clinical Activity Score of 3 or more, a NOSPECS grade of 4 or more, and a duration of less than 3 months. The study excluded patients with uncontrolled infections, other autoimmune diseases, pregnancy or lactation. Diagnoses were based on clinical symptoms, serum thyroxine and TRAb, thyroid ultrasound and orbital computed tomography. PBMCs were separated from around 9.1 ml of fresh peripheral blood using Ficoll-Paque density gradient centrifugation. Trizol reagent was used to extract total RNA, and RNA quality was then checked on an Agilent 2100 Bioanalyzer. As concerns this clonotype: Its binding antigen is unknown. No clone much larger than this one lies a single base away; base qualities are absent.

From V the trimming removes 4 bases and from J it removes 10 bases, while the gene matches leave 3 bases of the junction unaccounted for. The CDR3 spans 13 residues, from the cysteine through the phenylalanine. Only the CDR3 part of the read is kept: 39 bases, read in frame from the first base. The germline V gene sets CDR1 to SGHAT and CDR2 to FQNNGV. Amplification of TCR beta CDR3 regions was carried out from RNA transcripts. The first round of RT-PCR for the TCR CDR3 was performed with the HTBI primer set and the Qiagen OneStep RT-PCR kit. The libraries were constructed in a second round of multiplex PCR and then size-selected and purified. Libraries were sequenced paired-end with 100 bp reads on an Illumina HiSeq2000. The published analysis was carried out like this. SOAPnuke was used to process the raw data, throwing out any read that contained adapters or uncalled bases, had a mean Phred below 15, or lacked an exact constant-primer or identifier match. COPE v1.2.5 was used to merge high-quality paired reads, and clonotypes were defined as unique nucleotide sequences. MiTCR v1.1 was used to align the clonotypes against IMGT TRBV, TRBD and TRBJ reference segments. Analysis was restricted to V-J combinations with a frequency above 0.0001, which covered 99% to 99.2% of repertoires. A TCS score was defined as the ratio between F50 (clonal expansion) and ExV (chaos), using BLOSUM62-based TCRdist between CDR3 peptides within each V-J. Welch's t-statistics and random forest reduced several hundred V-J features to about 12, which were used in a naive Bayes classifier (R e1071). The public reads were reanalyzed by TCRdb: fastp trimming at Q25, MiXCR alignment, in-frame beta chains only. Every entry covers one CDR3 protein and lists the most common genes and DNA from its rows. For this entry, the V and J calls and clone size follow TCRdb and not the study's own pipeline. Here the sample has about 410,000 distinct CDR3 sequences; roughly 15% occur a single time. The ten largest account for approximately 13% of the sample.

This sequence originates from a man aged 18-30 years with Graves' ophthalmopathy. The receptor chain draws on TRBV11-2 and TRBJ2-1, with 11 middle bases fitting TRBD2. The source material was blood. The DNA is TGTGCCAGCAGCTATAGCGGGGGGGGAGAGCAGTTCTTC. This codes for CASSYSGGGEQFF.